Sequencing of this TCR beta chain was carried out in a study of shared clonotypes between healthy human individuals. Study conclusions and caveats: Incompleteness in sorted-subset sequencing, despite large depth, was shown by rarefaction.

Notes on this clone: Its target is unknown.

Germline values: CDR1 PRHDT, CDR2 FYEKMQ (reference sequence). The CDR3 has 15 amino acids. The J segment lost 1 base and the V segment lost 4 bases, leaving 5 bases of the junction unmatched. Authors' methods: ImmunoSEQ output lacked quality scores and full-length reads, limiting matched filtering. The assay was immunoSEQ multiplex PCR, and TCRdb's table has in-frame clones only and misses some. V, J and clone size are those of that table, while D and trimming were read from the DNA. The sample includes hundreds of thousands of clones, under 95% of them seen just once. Selected positively for CCR7 and CD45RO-negative, naive CD8 cells excluded terminally differentiated effector memory CD45RA+ cells. Donation came from healthy HIV-negative adults that had no recent acute infections or vaccinations.

The receptor was derived from a man aged 25-45 years in good health. The chain employs TRBV13 and TRBJ2-5, with 8 bases matching TRBD1. The sample was naive CD8+ T cells sorted from blood. This CDR3 is CASSSTGVGQETQYF. For the CDR3, the DNA is TGTGCCAGCAGCTCGACAGGGGTGGGCCAAGAGACCCAGTACTTC.